The 31 T cell receptor beta chains in this list originate from one sample, sequenced in a study of shared clonotypes between healthy human individuals. Libraries were prepared by immunoSEQ multiplex PCR; TCRdb keeps only in-frame clonotypes and omits some of them. Of around 690,000 clones listed, about 90% are singletons. Source material: memory CD8+ T cells from PBMCs. Subset of the sample: CD45RO+ cells pooled with CCR7-negative TemRA cells. The receptors were sampled from a man between 18 and 35 years old in good health. Some clones in this sample may be carry-over from other donors' samples.

Of note for this clone: The same CDR3 is also encoded by other DNA sequences in this sample. The chain recombines TRBV28 with TRBJ2-7; 8 bases fit TRBD2. This CDR3 has 14 amino acids. Germline CDR1 MDHEN, CDR2 SYDVKM. The J segment lost 2 bases and the V segment lost 7 bases, leaving 7 bases of the junction unmatched. CDR3 coding DNA: TGTGCCAGCACTATAGCGGGAATAACCTACGAGCAGTACTTC. Protein product: CASTIAGITYEQYF.

The genes are TRBV29-1 and TRBJ2-2; 11 positions match TRBD2. V gave up 5 bases and J gave up 6 bases; unmatched junction bases: 8. Germline assignment: CDR1 SQVTM and CDR2 ANQGSEA. This CDR3 has 15 amino acids. The CDR3 region is CSVSQTSGIAGELFF. The DNA of the CDR3 is TGCAGCGTTTCCCAGACTAGCGGGATCGCCGGGGAGCTGTTTTTT.

The CDR3, as DNA: TGTGCCAGCAGCCACAATCCCGGACTAGCGGGAGAGACCACCGGGGAGCTGTTTTTT. This translates into CASSHNPGLAGETTGELFF. V and J are TRBV4-2 and TRBJ2-2; TRBD2 aligns across 13 bases. Germline CDR1 and CDR2: LGHNA and YNFKEQ. V dropped 3 bases and J dropped 4; count of bases not matched to a gene: 11. The CDR3 has 19 residues.

J is TRBJ1-1 and V is TRBV19; D perhaps matches TRBD1 (5 bases). The CDR3 sequence is 15 residues long. The germline gives CDR1 LNHDA, CDR2 SQIVND (reference sequence). Trimming shortened V by 3 bases and J by 6 bases, and 17 bases separated the two germline ends. The chain's CDR3 is CASSISWGGRAEAFF. CDR3 in DNA: TGTGCCAGTAGTATCTCATGGGGGGGTCGCGCTGAAGCTTTCTTT.

V gene TRBV7-9 combines with J gene TRBJ2-7; D unresolved. The V end was cut by 5 bases, the J end by 3 bases, with 8 bases between. The CDR3 contains 12 residues. CDR1 is SEHNR and CDR2 is FQNEAQ in the germline V gene (reference sequence). CDR3 in amino acids: CASSQRNYEQYF. The CDR3 DNA follows: TGTGCCAGCAGCCAGAGGAACTACGAGCAGTACTTC.

This clone was seen a single time. Within the sample, other DNA sequences also encode this same CDR3. The V and J genes are TRBV27 and TRBJ2-6; D is undetermined. The CDR3 extends over 13 amino acids. V lost 1 base and J lost 4, with 2 bases in between. Per the germline V gene, CDR1 is MNHEY and CDR2 is SMNVEV (reference sequence). The CDR3 bases are TGTGCCAGCAGTTTATTCGGGGCCAACGTCCTGACTTTC. It specifies CASSLFGANVLTF.

This clone occurred a few times. V and J are TRBV11-3 and TRBJ1-1, with D unclear. The ends were cut back, 3 bases at V and 1 base at J, with 6 bases in the middle. This CDR3 region has 13 residues. The germline gives CDR1 SGHNT, CDR2 YENEEA. The DNA of the CDR3 is TGTGCCAGCAGCTTCCGGGGGAACACTGAAGCTTTCTTT. Amino acid sequence: CASSFRGNTEAFF.

J is TRBJ2-7 and V is TRBV18, with 8 bases lining up with TRBD2. This CDR3 spans 14 amino acids. Trimming at V came to 0 bases and at J to 5 bases, leaving 3 bases not matched to a gene. Germline V gene data show CDR1 as KGHSH and CDR2 as LQKENI. CDR3: CASSPPGLVDEQYF. The CDR3 DNA sequence: TGTGCCAGCTCACCACCGGGACTAGTCGACGAGCAGTACTTC.

The V gene is TRBV9, the J gene TRBJ2-1, with D uncertain. The CDR3 has 14 residues. Germline CDR1 is SGDLS and CDR2 is YYNGEE. V dropped 1 base and J dropped 1 base, with 6 bases sitting between them. The CDR3 bases are TGTGCCAGCAGCGTATATGGATCCTACAATGAGCAGTTCTTC. It is translated as CASSVYGSYNEQFF.

CDR3 sequence (DNA): TGTGCCAGCAGCCAATTCGGTAGGGGCACTGAAGCTTTCTTT. Its translation: CASSQFGRGTEAFF. This chain joins TRBV7-9 and TRBJ1-1; D perhaps matches TRBD1 (5 bases). The CDR3 covers 14 residues. V lost 5 bases to trimming and J lost 4 bases, with 14 bases between them. CDR1 is SEHNR, CDR2 FQNEAQ, per germline (reference sequence).

The V gene is TRBV7-2, the J gene TRBJ2-7; D ambiguous. CDR3 size: 16 residues. Germline CDR1 and CDR2: SGHTA and FQGNSA. With 1 base removed from V and 1 base from J, the gap between germline ends came to 14 bases. This chain's CDR3 is CASSLGVQGLSYEQYF. CDR3 DNA: TGTGCCAGCAGCTTAGGCGTTCAAGGATTGTCCTACGAGCAGTACTTC.

The rearrangement uses TRBV11-2 and TRBJ2-1; 11 nucleotides align to TRBD2. V shed 4 bases, J shed 0 bases, and the junction held 11 bases outside the gene matches. Per germline, CDR1 SGHAT and CDR2 FQNNGV. The CDR3 sequence is 19 residues long. CDR3 protein: CASSSRLAGPQSSYNEQFF. The CDR3 DNA reads TGTGCCAGCAGCTCCCGACTAGCGGGACCTCAATCCTCCTACAATGAGCAGTTCTTC. The full variable domain, rest sourced from reference TRBV11-2 and TRBJ2-1, is EAGVAQSPRYKIIEKRQSVAFWCNPISGHATLYWYQQILGQGPKLLIQFQNNGVVDDSQLPKDRFSAERLKGVDSTLKIQPAKLEDSAVYLCASSSRLAGPQSSYNEQFFGPGTRLTVL.

This chain joins TRBV10-2 and TRBJ2-7, with 9 bases lining up with TRBD1. CDR1 WSHSY and CDR2 SAAADI come from the germline V gene. This CDR3 has 12 amino acids. Trimming at V came to 6 bases and at J to 3 bases, leaving 0 bases not matched to a gene. The CDR3 region is CASRDRGYEQYF. The CDR3 DNA follows: TGCGCCAGCAGGGACAGGGGCTACGAGCAGTACTTC.

The chain recombines TRBV28 with TRBJ1-1; the D gene is possibly TRBD1 (6 bases). The CDR3 has 15 amino acids. Trimming pared 4 bases from V and 2 bases from J, leaving 14 bases between. Germline lookup yields CDR1 MDHEN and CDR2 SYDVKM. As DNA, the CDR3 is TGTGCCAGCAGTTACCAGACAGGACCTAACACTGAAGCTTTCTTT. It specifies CASSYQTGPNTEAFF.

The chain has TRBV9 and TRBJ2-6, with D possibly matching TRBD1 (6 bases). The germline V gene has CDR1 SGDLS and CDR2 YYNGEE. This CDR3 region has 16 residues. Trimming stripped 2 bases from V and 4 bases from J, with 13 bases between. The CDR3 region is CASSVEQGTGANVLTF. The CDR3 DNA reads as TGTGCCAGCAGCGTTGAACAGGGAACCGGGGCCAACGTCCTGACTTTC.

Written as DNA, the CDR3 is TGTGCCACCAGCAGAGCGGCCAGGACGAATGGCTACACCTTC. It yields the protein CATSRAARTNGYTF. This chain joins TRBV15 and TRBJ1-2; D is undetermined. The CDR3 is made up of 14 amino acids. Trimming stripped 1 base from V and 6 bases from J, with 12 bases between. Germline loops: CDR1 LNHNV, CDR2 YYDKDF (reference sequence).

The rearrangement uses TRBV5-1 and TRBJ2-1, with D hard to call. V lost 4 bases to trimming and J lost 3 bases, with 8 bases between them. CDR3 size: 13 residues. Germline CDR1 reads SGHRS; CDR2 reads YFSETQ. CDR3 amino acids: CASSDPSYNEQFF. The CDR3 DNA sequence: TGCGCCAGCAGCGACCCTAGCTACAATGAGCAGTTCTTC.

In regard to this clone: The sample has other DNA sequences that encode this CDR3 too. The V and J genes are TRBV4-1 and TRBJ1-2, with D possibly matching TRBD1 (6 bases). Germline V gene lookup returns CDR1 MGHRA and CDR2 YSYEKL. The V end was cut by 0 bases, the J end by 5 bases, with 13 bases between. This CDR3 has 15 residues. CDR3 sequence: CASSQDRGRGYGYTF. DNA of the CDR3: TGCGCCAGCAGCCAAGATCGGGGGCGTGGGTATGGCTACACCTTC.

This sequence joins TRBV15 and TRBJ1-3; unclear D gene. The CDR3 is 15 residues long. In germline, CDR1 is LNHNV, CDR2 YYDKDF (reference sequence). Trimming stripped 0 bases from V and 6 bases from J, with 12 bases between. The CDR3 here is CATSRDRESLNTIYF. CDR3 bases: TGTGCCACCAGCAGAGATCGCGAAAGCTTAAACACCATATATTTT.

This chain connects TRBV6-5 to TRBJ2-7; D may be TRBD1 (6 bases). V dropped 0 bases and J dropped 2 bases, with 14 bases sitting between them. Germline CDR1 is MNHEY and CDR2 is SVGAGI. The CDR3 is made up of 16 amino acids. In DNA form, the CDR3 reads TGTGCCAGCAGTTACTCGAAGGGACACAAAACCTACGAGCAGTACTTC. Translating gives CASSYSKGHKTYEQYF.

In this sample, this clone turned up once. The chain links TRBV9 to TRBJ2-3, with D possibly called TRBD1 or TRBD2 (5 bases each). Germline-derived CDR1 and CDR2 are SGDLS and YYNGEE. The CDR3 is 15 amino acids. V lost 4 bases, J lost 6 bases, and 18 bases lay in between. The chain's CDR3 is CASSPKGTQADTQYF. As DNA, the CDR3 is TGTGCCAGCAGCCCAAAAGGGACCCAGGCGGATACGCAGTATTTT.

CDR3 coding DNA: TGCGCCAGCAGCTTGGGGACAGGGTCGAACGAGCAGTACTTC. It encodes CASSLGTGSNEQYF. The gene calls are TRBV5-1 and TRBJ2-7, with TRBD1 identical over 8 bases. Germline CDR1 SGHRS, CDR2 YFSETQ. The CDR3 runs to 14 residues. J lost 5 bases, V lost 0 bases, and 4 bases had no gene match.

V usage is TRBV7-9 and J usage is TRBJ2-2; 11 positions match TRBD1. With 5 bases clipped from V and 5 bases from J, the junction kept 10 bases outside the gene matches. Germline V gene sequence: CDR1 SEHNR, CDR2 FQNEAQ (reference sequence). The CDR3 totals 17 residues. The CDR3 spells CASSDNRDRGITGELFF. The CDR3 DNA reads TGTGCCAGCAGCGACAACCGGGACAGGGGGATAACCGGGGAGCTGTTTTTT.

The rearrangement joins TRBV5-4 to TRBJ2-1; no clear D. The CDR3 is 15 residues long. CDR1 is SGHNT, CDR2 YYREEE, per germline (reference sequence). Trimming took 3 bases from V and 1 from J, leaving 11 bases between them. The CDR3 here is CASSSSAISYNEQFF. The CDR3 DNA follows: TGTGCCAGCAGCTCTAGTGCAATTTCCTACAATGAGCAGTTCTTC.

CDR3 sequence reads: CASSPSGAASYEQYF. CDR3 DNA sequence: TGTGCCAGCAGTCCATCCGGGGCTGCATCCTACGAGCAGTACTTC. V is TRBV27 and J is TRBJ2-7; D is tentatively TRBD1 or TRBD2 (5 bases each). Trimming left V 5 bases short and J 1 base short, with 15 bases between. This CDR3 is 15 amino acids long. Germline CDR1 and CDR2: MNHEY and SMNVEV (reference sequence).

This clone was recorded a few times. This chain joins TRBV6-5 and TRBJ1-5; D is unresolved. The V end was cut by 6 bases, the J end by 6 bases, with 12 bases between. CDR3 length: 13 residues. Germline V CDR1 and CDR2: MNHEY, SVGAGI. The CDR3 region is CASSDMSGQPQHF. Written as DNA, the CDR3 is TGTGCCAGCAGCGACATGTCTGGTCAGCCCCAGCATTTT.

The rearrangement links TRBV27 to TRBJ2-7, with D perhaps assigned TRBD1 or TRBD2 (5 bases each). V was shortened by 1 base and J by 7 bases, with 17 bases between the two germline ends. Germline CDR1 is MNHEY and CDR2 is SMNVEV (reference sequence). The CDR3 is made up of 15 amino acids. This CDR3 is CASSLLGDILGEQYF. Here the CDR3 DNA reads TGTGCCAGCAGTTTATTGGGGGATATCTTGGGGGAGCAGTACTTC.

This rearrangement joins TRBV19 to TRBJ2-7; 7 positions match TRBD1. The CDR3 spans 13 residues. Unmatched junction bases numbered 8, after V lost 6 bases and J lost 6 bases. Germline V lookup: CDR1 LNHDA, CDR2 SQIVND (reference sequence). The CDR3 loop reads CASSPGQRGEQYF. The CDR3 DNA reads TGTGCCAGTAGCCCGGGACAGAGGGGCGAGCAGTACTTC.

The chain uses TRBV15 and TRBJ2-1; 7 nucleotides match TRBD2. The CDR3 sequence is 21 residues long. Looked up from germline, CDR1 is LNHNV and CDR2 is YYDKDF (reference sequence). V gave up 2 bases and J gave up 8 bases; unmatched junction bases: 27. CDR3: CATSRLPRAGDPEGTTDEQFF. DNA for the CDR3: TGTGCCACCAGCAGACTACCCAGGGCGGGGGACCCTGAGGGAACTACCGATGAGCAGTTCTTC.

This clone was counted a single time. The chain carries TRBV10-3 and TRBJ2-7, with D perhaps matching TRBD2 (6 bases). There are 10 residues in the CDR3. V gave up 8 bases and J gave up 6 bases, with 8 bases separating them. Germline V gene lookup returns CDR1 ENHRY and CDR2 SYGVKD. Here the CDR3 reads CAIGTLEQYF. The CDR3 DNA reads as TGTGCCATCGGGACTCTCGAGCAGTACTTC.

The V call is TRBV28, the J call TRBJ2-1; 11 bases map to TRBD1. The CDR3 has 17 residues. Germline V gene data show CDR1 as MDHEN and CDR2 as SYDVKM. J lost 1 base, V lost 0 bases, and 2 bases had no gene match. CDR3 in amino acids: CASSLWDRGLSYNEQFF. In DNA form, the CDR3 reads TGTGCCAGCAGTTTATGGGACAGGGGGCTTTCCTACAATGAGCAGTTCTTC.